The 18 T cell receptor beta chains below all came from one sample that was sequenced in a study of T cell repertoires in cytomegalovirus infection. No antigen has been identified for these receptors. TCRdb recomputed calls from the reads with MiXCR, one row per CDR3 protein. The sample lists about 740,000 distinct CDR3 sequences, 33% occurring once. Sample: cultured PBMCs, taken from culture after CMV antigen stimulation. These receptors all come from a human donor in good health (CMV status not recorded). Some clones in this sample may be carry-over from other donors' samples.

There are a few counts of this clonotype. The chain combines TRBV12-3 or TRBV12-4 with TRBJ2-3; a weak D match, TRBD2 (6 bases). CDR3 length: 14 amino acids. The V and J ends lost 5 bases and 0 bases respectively, with 9 bases between them. CDR3 amino acids: CASSGGSSTDTQYF. In DNA, the CDR3 is TGTGCCAGCAGTGGGGGGTCCAGCACAGATACGCAGTATTTT.

The CDR3 protein is CASSLIAGDQETQYF. The CDR3 DNA follows: TGTGCCAGCAGTTTAATAGCGGGGGACCAAGAGACCCAGTACTTC. The chain joins TRBV12-3 or TRBV12-4 to TRBJ2-5; 9 bases agree with TRBD2. The junction had 1 base not matched to a gene; V was cut back by 2 bases and J by 0 bases. The CDR3 extends over 15 amino acids.

This clonotype was observed a handful of times. The CDR3 DNA is TGTGCCAGCAGCCGGACCTGGGACACCGCTTACGAGCAGTACTTC. It yields the protein CASSRTWDTAYEQYF. The gene calls are TRBV7-8 and TRBJ2-7; D possibly corresponds to TRBD1 (6 bases). Germline V gene lookup returns CDR1 SGHVS and CDR2 FQNEAQ. V was pared by 5 bases and J by 4 bases, with 18 bases between. This CDR3 comprises 15 residues.

V usage is TRBV6-1 and J usage is TRBJ1-5; D remains unclear. Trimming pared 8 bases from V and 3 bases from J, leaving 11 bases between. Germline V CDR1 and CDR2: MNHNS, SASEGT. The CDR3 has 13 residues. CDR3 DNA: TGTGCCAGCCAGCGAGTTCTCAATCAGCCCCAGCATTTT. This encodes CASQRVLNQPQHF.

The table lists this clonotype with many counts. The rearrangement joins TRBV7-8 to TRBJ2-1; D is unclear. Trimming removed 5 bases from V and 5 bases from J, with 16 bases in between. In germline, CDR1 is SGHVS, CDR2 FQNEAQ. CDR3 size: 15 residues. CDR3 sequence reads: CASSPTLVVNNEQFF. The CDR3 DNA reads as TGTGCCAGCAGCCCGACCTTGGTCGTCAACAATGAGCAGTTCTTC.

The chain has TRBV20-1 and TRBJ1-5, with D uncertain. Germline V CDR1 and CDR2: DFQATT, SNEGSKA (reference sequence). V was cut by 2 bases and J by 0 bases, with 8 bases left in between. The CDR3 runs to 14 residues. CDR3 in amino acids: CSARTRVSNQPQHF. The DNA of the CDR3 is TGCAGTGCTAGAACCCGGGTTAGCAATCAGCCCCAGCATTTT.

The rearrangement links TRBV28 to TRBJ2-2; 9 bases are shared with TRBD2. V dropped 2 bases and J dropped 7; count of bases not matched to a gene: 5. Germline CDR1 MDHEN, CDR2 SYDVKM. The CDR3 is made up of 15 amino acids. The CDR3 region is CASSLLRGGDGELFF. The CDR3 DNA is TGTGCCAGCAGTTTACTGCGGGGGGGTGACGGGGAGCTGTTTTTT.

The sample holds a few counts of this clonotype. The chain employs TRBV12-3 or TRBV12-4 and TRBJ2-5, with D unresolved. The CDR3 spans 11 residues. The V and J ends lost 6 bases and 10 bases respectively, with 12 bases between them. The CDR3 DNA sequence: TGTGCCAGCAGGGGATCAGAAATCCAGTACTTC. Translating it yields CASRGSEIQYF.

The table lists this clonotype with a few counts. This chain joins TRBV4-1 and TRBJ2-3, with TRBD1 matching 7 bases. The CDR3 extends over 18 amino acids. V was clipped by 4 bases and J by 3 bases; unmatched bases: 16. Germline-derived CDR1 and CDR2 are MGHRA and YSYEKL. The CDR3 sequence is CASSPGTAQGGKTDTQYF. CDR3 DNA: TGCGCCAGCAGCCCGGGGACGGCCCAAGGGGGCAAAACAGATACGCAGTATTTT.

This chain links TRBV7-6 with TRBJ1-2; 10 positions agree with TRBD1. Per germline, CDR1 SGHVS and CDR2 FNYEAQ. Germline trimming cut 5 bases from V and 6 bases from J; bases unmatched to any gene: 9. This CDR3 has 15 amino acids. In DNA form, the CDR3 reads TGTGCCAGCAGCCCCCCGGGACAGGGGCCTAATGGCTACACCTTC. It codes for CASSPPGQGPNGYTF.

This chain uses TRBV29-1 with TRBJ2-1; a weak D match, TRBD2 (6 bases). CDR1 SQVTM and CDR2 ANQGSEA come from the germline V gene. CDR3 length equals 14 residues. V was clipped by 4 bases and J by 5 bases, with 15 bases between them. The CDR3 region is CSVVTSIFNNEQFF. The CDR3 nucleotides are TGCAGCGTTGTTACTAGCATCTTTAACAATGAGCAGTTCTTC.

This chain joins TRBV20-1 and TRBJ1-1, with TRBD1 matching 7 bases. The CDR3 consists of 15 residues. Germline V gene sequence: CDR1 DFQATT, CDR2 SNEGSKA (reference sequence). J lost 7 bases, V lost 1 base, and 12 bases had no gene match. As DNA, the CDR3 is TGCAGTGCTAGAGCCGCCGGGACAGCGATGGGTGAAGCTTTCTTT. Amino acids: CSARAAGTAMGEAFF.

This chain connects TRBV6-1 to TRBJ2-3; D is unresolved. The germline V gene has CDR1 MNHNS and CDR2 SASEGT. The CDR3 spans 13 residues. Trimming took off 4 bases at V and 4 bases at J, with 9 bases between the two ends. This chain's CDR3 is CASSGLEADTQYF. CDR3 DNA: TGTGCCAGCAGTGGTTTAGAGGCAGATACGCAGTATTTT.

The V gene is TRBV19, the J gene TRBJ2-3; D may be TRBD2 (5 bases). In germline, CDR1 is LNHDA, CDR2 SQIVND (reference sequence). V was pared by 5 bases and J by 1 base, with 10 bases between. This CDR3 comprises 14 residues. The CDR3 region is CASSSDGGTDTQYF. CDR3 DNA: TGTGCCAGTAGTTCGGACGGGGGCACAGATACGCAGTATTTT. The complete variable domain, with remaining parts taken from reference TRBV19 and TRBJ2-3, reads DGGITQSPKYLFRKEGQNVTLSCEQNLNHDAMYWYRQDPGQGLRLIYYSQIVNDFQKGDIAEGYSVSREKKESFPLTVTSAQKNPTAFYLCASSSDGGTDTQYFGPGTRLTVL.

J is TRBJ1-5 and V is TRBV2; D possibly corresponds to TRBD1 (6 bases). CDR1 is SNHLY, CDR2 FYNNEI, per germline. The germline V and J ends were trimmed by 2 bases and 4 bases, with 9 bases remaining between them. The CDR3 spans 14 residues. The CDR3: CASSEWTDNQPQHF. The CDR3 coding sequence is TGTGCCAGCAGTGAATGGACAGATAATCAGCCCCAGCATTTT.

The gene calls are TRBV7-6 and TRBJ1-1, with 7 bases identical to TRBD1. The germline CDR1 and CDR2 sequences are SGHVS and FNYEAQ. The CDR3 is made up of 17 amino acids. V trimming: 1 base; J trimming: 3 bases; junction bases outside the gene matches: 11. CDR3: CASSLVLRGRADTEAFF. The CDR3 DNA is TGTGCCAGCAGCTTAGTGTTGAGGGGGCGCGCGGACACTGAAGCTTTCTTT.

The chain joins TRBV5-4 to TRBJ1-1; maybe TRBD1 (5 bases). The CDR3 extends over 15 amino acids. Germline V gives CDR1 SGHNT, CDR2 YYREEE (reference sequence). V lost 1 base and J 1 base, leaving 11 bases between the germline ends. CDR3 DNA: TGTGCCAGCAGCTTGAAGGGGACGGCGAACACTGAAGCTTTCTTT. Its protein is CASSLKGTANTEAFF.

This clonotype came up a few times. This chain uses TRBV20-1 with TRBJ2-7; 9 nucleotides line up with TRBD2. CDR1 and CDR2 from the germline V gene are DFQATT and SNEGSKA (reference sequence). With V trimmed by 0 bases and J by 5 bases, 8 bases remained unmatched. CDR3 length: 15 amino acids. Written as DNA, the CDR3 is TGCAGTGCTAGAGACGTCCGGGCTAGCGGGGACGAGCAGTACTTC. Protein product: CSARDVRASGDEQYF.